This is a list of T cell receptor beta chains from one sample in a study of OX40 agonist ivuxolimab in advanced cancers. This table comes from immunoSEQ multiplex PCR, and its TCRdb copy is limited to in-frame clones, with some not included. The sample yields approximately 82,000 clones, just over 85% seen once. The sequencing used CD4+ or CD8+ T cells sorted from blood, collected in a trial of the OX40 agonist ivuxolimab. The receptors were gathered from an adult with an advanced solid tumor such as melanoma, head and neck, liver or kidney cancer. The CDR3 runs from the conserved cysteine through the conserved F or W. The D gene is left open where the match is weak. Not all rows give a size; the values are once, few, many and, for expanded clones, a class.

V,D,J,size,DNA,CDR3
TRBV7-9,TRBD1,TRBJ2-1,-,TGTGCCAGCAGCCTCGCAGGGGGCGCAAATGAGCAGTTCTTC,CASSLAGGANEQFF
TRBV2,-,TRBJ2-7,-,TGTGCCAGCAGTGGGTGGGGGGGCCCCTCCTACGAGCAGTACTTC,CASSGWGGPSYEQYF
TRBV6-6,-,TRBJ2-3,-,TGTGCCAGCAGTCAACGAGGGGAGGCAGATACGCAGTATTTT,CASSQRGEADTQYF
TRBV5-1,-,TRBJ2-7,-,TGCGCCAGCAGCTTGTCGAGGGTAAGCTCCTACGAGCAGTACTTC,CASSLSRVSSYEQYF
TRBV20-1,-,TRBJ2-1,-,TGCAGTTTAGGGGCCTACAATGAGCAGTTCTTC,CSLGAYNEQFF
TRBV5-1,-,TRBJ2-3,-,TGCGCCAGCAGCTTGGAAGGAGATACGCAGTATTTT,CASSLEGDTQYF
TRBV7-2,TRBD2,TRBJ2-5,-,TGTGCCAGCAGCTTAGCGGTCTGGCGGGAGGGACGAGAGACCCAGTACTTC,CASSLAVWREGRETQYF
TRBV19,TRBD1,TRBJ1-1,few,TGTGCCACCGAGGACAGGACTTCTGAAGCTTTCTTT,CATEDRTSEAFF
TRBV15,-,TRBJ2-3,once,TGTGCCACCAGCAGCATGACGAGCACAGATACGCAGTATTTT,CATSSMTSTDTQYF
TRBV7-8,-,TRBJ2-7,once,TGTGCCAGCAGCTTATTACTAAGCTCCTACGAGCAGTACTTC,CASSLLLSSYEQYF
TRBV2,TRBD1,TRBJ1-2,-,TGTGCCAGCAGCCCCGGACAGGGAGGGTATGGCTACACCTTC,CASSPGQGGYGYTF
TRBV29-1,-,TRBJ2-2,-,TGCAGCGTTGAAAGGCAGGACACCGGGGAGCTGTTTTTT,CSVERQDTGELFF
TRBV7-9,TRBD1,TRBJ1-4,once,TGTGCCAGCAGGCTAGAGCTCGGGACAGATGAAAAACTGTTTTTT,CASRLELGTDEKLFF
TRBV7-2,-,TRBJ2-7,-,TGTGCCAGCAGCTTAGCCGCCGGGAAGGACGAGCAGTACTTC,CASSLAAGKDEQYF
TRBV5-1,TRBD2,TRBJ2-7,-,TGCGCCAGCAGCTTCACTAGCGGGAGATACGAGCAGTACTTC,CASSFTSGRYEQYF
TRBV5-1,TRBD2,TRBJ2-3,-,TGCGCCAGCAGCCCTGGACTAGAAGTTAGCACAGATACGCAGTATTTT,CASSPGLEVSTDTQYF
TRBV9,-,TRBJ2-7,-,TGTGCCAGCAGCGTAGGACCAGCAGCCTACGAGCAGTACTTC,CASSVGPAAYEQYF
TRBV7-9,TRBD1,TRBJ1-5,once,TGTGCCAGCAGCGACGGGACAGCCGGAATTGAGCCCCAGCATTTT,CASSDGTAGIEPQHF
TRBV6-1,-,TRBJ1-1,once,TGTGCCAGTGATCAGGGATGGGGCACTGAAGCTTTCTTT,CASDQGWGTEAFF
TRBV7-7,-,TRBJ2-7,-,TGTGCTAGCAGCCTGGCCAAGGACCACGAGCAGTACTTC,CASSLAKDHEQYF
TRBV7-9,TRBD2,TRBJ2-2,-,TGTGCCACCTCCGGGACTAGTAACACCGGGGAGCTGTTTTTT,CATSGTSNTGELFF
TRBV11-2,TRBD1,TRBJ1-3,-,TGTGCCAGCAGCTCCGGACAGGCCTCTGGAAACACCATATATTTT,CASSSGQASGNTIYF
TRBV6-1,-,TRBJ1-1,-,TGTGCCAGCAGTGAAGCTGGAGGGTCGAACACTGAAGCTTTCTTT,CASSEAGGSNTEAFF
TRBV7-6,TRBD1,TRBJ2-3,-,TGTGCCAGCAGCCTTATGACAGGGTTCACAGATACGCAGTATTTT,CASSLMTGFTDTQYF
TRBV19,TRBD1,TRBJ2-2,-,TGTGCCAGTAGTATGTCCGGGACAGGCCATGGGTCCGCCGGGGAGCTGTTTTTT,CASSMSGTGHGSAGELFF
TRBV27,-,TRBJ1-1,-,TGTGCCAGCAGTTTAGAGGGACTGGGAGGGGCGGTCACTGAAGCTTTCTTT,CASSLEGLGGAVTEAFF
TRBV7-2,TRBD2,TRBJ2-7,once,TGTGCCAGCAGCCCTACTAGCGGGGTTAACTACGAGCAGTACTTC,CASSPTSGVNYEQYF
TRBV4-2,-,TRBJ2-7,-,TGTGCCAGCAGCCAAGATTTCGGGTCGGGAAAGGCCGAGCAGTACTTC,CASSQDFGSGKAEQYF
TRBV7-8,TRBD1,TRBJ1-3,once,TGTGCCAGCAGACGACCGGGACAGGGTCCCGGCACCATATATTTT,CASRRPGQGPGTIYF
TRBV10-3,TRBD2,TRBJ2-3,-,TGTGCCATCAGAGCGGGAGGCGGCACAGATACGCAGTATTTT,CAIRAGGGTDTQYF
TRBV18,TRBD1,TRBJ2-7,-,TGTGCCAGCTCACCACGACAGGGGGCGCGGTACGAGCAGTACTTC,CASSPRQGARYEQYF
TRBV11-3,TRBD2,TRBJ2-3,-,TGTGCCAGCAGCCCGGGACTAGCGGGAGGGATCCCAGATACGCAGTATTTT,CASSPGLAGGIPDTQYF
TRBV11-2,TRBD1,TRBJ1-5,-,TGTGCCAGCAGCCAAGGGACAGGGCAGCCCCAGCATTTT,CASSQGTGQPQHF
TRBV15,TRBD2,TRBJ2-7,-,TGTGCCACCAGCGGAGGACTAGCCGCTCACGGGTACGAGCAGTACTTC,CATSGGLAAHGYEQYF
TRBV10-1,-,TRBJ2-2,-,TGCGCCAGCCACCGGACGTCATTCACCGGGGAGCTGTTTTTT,CASHRTSFTGELFF
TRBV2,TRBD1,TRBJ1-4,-,TGTGCCAGCAGTGTACAGGGGAATGAAAAACTGTTTTTT,CASSVQGNEKLFF
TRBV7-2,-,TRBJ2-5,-,TGTGCCAGCAGCTTATTCCGATCGGGGCAAGAGACCCAGTACTTC,CASSLFRSGQETQYF
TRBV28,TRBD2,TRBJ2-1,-,TGTGCCAGCAGTCCGGGAGGCCCGATAATGAATGAGCAGTTCTTC,CASSPGGPIMNEQFF
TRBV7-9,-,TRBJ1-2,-,TGTGCCAGCAGCTCAAGAGACAGATATGGCTACACCTTC,CASSSRDRYGYTF
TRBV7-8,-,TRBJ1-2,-,TGTGCCAGCAGCGCCAGTAGGGAATATGGCTACACCTTC,CASSASREYGYTF
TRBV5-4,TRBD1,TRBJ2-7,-,TGTGCCAGCAGCTTGTCGAGACAGGGCTCTTCGAAGTACTTC,CASSLSRQGSSKYF
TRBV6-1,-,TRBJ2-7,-,TGTGCCAGCAGTGAAAGGTGGCTAAGGAACTACGAGCAGTACTTC,CASSERWLRNYEQYF
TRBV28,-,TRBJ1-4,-,TGTGCCAGCAGTTGGGGGAGTGAAAAACTGTTTTTT,CASSWGSEKLFF
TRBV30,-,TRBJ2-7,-,TGTGCCGGGGTCGGGGGTCTCGAGCAGTACTTC,CAGVGGLEQYF
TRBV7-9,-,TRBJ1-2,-,TGTGCCAGCAGCTTGGACAAGGACGGCTATGGCTACACCTTC,CASSLDKDGYGYTF
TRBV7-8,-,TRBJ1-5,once,TGTGCCAGCAGCTTAGCGAATAGTCGGAACAATCAGCCCCAGCATTTT,CASSLANSRNNQPQHF
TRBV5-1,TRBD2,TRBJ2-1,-,TGCGCCAGCAGCTTCAGGGAGGGTAAAAATGAGCAGTTCTTC,CASSFREGKNEQFF
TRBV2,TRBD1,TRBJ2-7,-,TGTGCCAGCAGTGTTACTGGGACAGGGGCCGGCGAGCAGTACTTC,CASSVTGTGAGEQYF
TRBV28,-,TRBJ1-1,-,TGTGCCAGCAGCTATGGACAGAACACTGAAGCTTTCTTT,CASSYGQNTEAFF
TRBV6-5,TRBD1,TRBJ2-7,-,TGTGCCAGCAGCCGACAGGGGGCGGGGGGAGAGCAGTACTTC,CASSRQGAGGEQYF
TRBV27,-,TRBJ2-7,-,TGTGCCACCAAGTCTGCCCTATTCTACGAGCAGTACTTC,CATKSALFYEQYF
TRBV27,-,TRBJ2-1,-,TGTGCCAGCAGTTTATGGGGTGAAAACAATGAGCAGTTCTTC,CASSLWGENNEQFF